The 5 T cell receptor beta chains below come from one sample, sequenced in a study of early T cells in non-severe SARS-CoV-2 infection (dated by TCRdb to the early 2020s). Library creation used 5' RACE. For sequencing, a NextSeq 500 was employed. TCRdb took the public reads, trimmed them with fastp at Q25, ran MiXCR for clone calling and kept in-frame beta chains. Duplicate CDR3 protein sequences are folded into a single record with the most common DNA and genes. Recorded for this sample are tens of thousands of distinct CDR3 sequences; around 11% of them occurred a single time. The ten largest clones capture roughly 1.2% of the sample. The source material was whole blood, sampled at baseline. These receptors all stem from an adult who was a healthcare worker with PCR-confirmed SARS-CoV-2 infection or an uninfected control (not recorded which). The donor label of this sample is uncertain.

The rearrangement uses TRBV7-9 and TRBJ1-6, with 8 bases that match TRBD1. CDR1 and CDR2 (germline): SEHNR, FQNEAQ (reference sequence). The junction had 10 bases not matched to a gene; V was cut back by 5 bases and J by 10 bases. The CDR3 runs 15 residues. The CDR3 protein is CASSPGQASRSPLHF. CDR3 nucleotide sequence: TGTGCCAGCAGCCCGGGACAGGCGTCACGGTCACCCCTCCACTTT. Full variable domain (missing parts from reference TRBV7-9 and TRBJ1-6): DTGVSQNPRHKITKRGQNVTFRCDPISEHNRLYWYRQTLGQGPEFLTYFQNEAQLEKSRLLSDRFSAERPKGSFSTLEIQRTEQGDSAMYLCASSPGQASRSPLHFGNGTRLTVT.

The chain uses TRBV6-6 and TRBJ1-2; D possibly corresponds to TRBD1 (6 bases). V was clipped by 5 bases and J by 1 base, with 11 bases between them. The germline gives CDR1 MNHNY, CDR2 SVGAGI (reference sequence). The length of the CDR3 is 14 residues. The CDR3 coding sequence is TGTGCCAGCAGTCCCAGGGGAGATAACTATGGCTACACCTTC. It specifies CASSPRGDNYGYTF.

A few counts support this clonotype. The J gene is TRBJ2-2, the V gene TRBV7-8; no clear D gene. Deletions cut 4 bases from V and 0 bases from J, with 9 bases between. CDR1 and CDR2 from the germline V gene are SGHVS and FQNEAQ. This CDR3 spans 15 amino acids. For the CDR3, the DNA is TGTGCCAGCAGCTACCCTAGGGCGAACACCGGGGAGCTGTTTTTT. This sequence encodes CASSYPRANTGELFF.

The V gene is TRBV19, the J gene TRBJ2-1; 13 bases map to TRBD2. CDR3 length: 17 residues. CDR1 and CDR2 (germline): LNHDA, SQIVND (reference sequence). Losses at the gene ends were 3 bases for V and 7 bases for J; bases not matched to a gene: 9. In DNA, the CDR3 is TGTGCCAGTAGTATCACTAGCGGGGGGGCCGGGCGGAATGAGCAGTTCTTC. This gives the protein CASSITSGGAGRNEQFF. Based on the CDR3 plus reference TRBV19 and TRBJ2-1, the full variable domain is DGGITQSPKYLFRKEGQNVTLSCEQNLNHDAMYWYRQDPGQGLRLIYYSQIVNDFQKGDIAEGYSVSREKKESFPLTVTSAQKNPTAFYLCASSITSGGAGRNEQFFGPGTRLTVL.

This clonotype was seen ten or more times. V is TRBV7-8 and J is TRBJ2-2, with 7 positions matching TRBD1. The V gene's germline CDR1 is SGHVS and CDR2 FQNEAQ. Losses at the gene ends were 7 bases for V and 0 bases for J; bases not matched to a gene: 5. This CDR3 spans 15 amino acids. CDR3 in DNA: TGTGCCAGCACCACCGGGACAGCGAACACCGGGGAGCTGTTTTTT. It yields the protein CASTTGTANTGELFF.